The 9 T cell receptor beta chains reported below all come from one sample, sequenced in a study of shared T cell receptors in the human thymus. Sequencing used immunoSEQ multiplex PCR; TCRdb keeps in-frame clones, though not all of them. Of 600,000 or so clones in the sample, around 87% are singletons; the top ten hold over 0.008%. This same sample was also taken into another study, of human thymus T cells.

The specimen was thymocytes. The receptor set was obtained from a boy under two years old with a congenital heart defect.

V gene TRBV7-6 combines with J gene TRBJ1-3, with TRBD1 matching 9 bases. Germline-derived CDR1 and CDR2 are SGHVS and FNYEAQ. The CDR3 runs 19 residues. The J segment lost 0 bases and the V segment lost 5 bases, leaving 14 bases of the junction unmatched. CDR3 nucleotide sequence: TGTGCCAGCAGCCGTCCGGGACAGGGACAACTGAGCTCTGGAAACACCATATATTTT. Its protein is CASSRPGQGQLSSGNTIYF.

The V and J genes are TRBV29-1 and TRBJ2-1; the match to TRBD2 covers 11 bases. CDR1 and CDR2 from the germline V gene are SQVTM and ANQGSEA. Unmatched junction bases numbered 5, after V lost 3 bases and J lost 4 bases. CDR3 length equals 15 residues. The CDR3 loop reads CSVDTSGRAYNEQFF. The CDR3, as DNA: TGCAGCGTTGACACTAGCGGGAGAGCTTACAATGAGCAGTTCTTC.

This chain's CDR3 is CASSIGSPAGEAETQYF. In DNA, the CDR3 is TGTGCCAGTAGTATAGGATCCCCCGCGGGAGAAGCGGAGACCCAGTACTTC. The J gene is TRBJ2-5, the V gene TRBV19; TRBD2 agrees at 7 bases. Trimming at V came to 1 base and at J to 5 bases, leaving 13 bases not matched to a gene. Germline assignment: CDR1 LNHDA and CDR2 SQIVND (reference sequence). CDR3 length: 17 residues.

This chain joins TRBV5-1 and TRBJ2-1; D ambiguous. V lost 0 bases and J 7 bases, leaving 5 bases between the germline ends. This CDR3 contains 12 residues. CDR1 is SGHRS and CDR2 is YFSETQ in the germline V gene. CDR3 nucleotide sequence: TGCGCCAGCAGCTTGGGAGAGAATGAGCAGTTCTTC. Protein sequence: CASSLGENEQFF.

The rearrangement joins TRBV9 to TRBJ2-1; D is possibly TRBD1 (5 bases). Germline values: CDR1 SGDLS, CDR2 YYNGEE. The CDR3 consists of 12 residues. V gave up 3 bases and J gave up 7 bases, with 8 bases separating them. The CDR3 region has the DNA TGTGCCAGCAGCGGACAGCAGAATGAGCAGTTCTTC. Its translation is CASSGQQNEQFF.

The chain employs TRBV7-8 and TRBJ1-3; a weak D match, TRBD1 (6 bases). Germline V gene lookup returns CDR1 SGHVS and CDR2 FQNEAQ. Between the trimmed V and J ends, which lost 5 bases and 2 bases, there was a span of 22 bases. This CDR3 has 18 amino acids. CDR3 loop: CASSTWTQGLSPGNTIYF. CDR3 DNA: TGTGCCAGCAGCACCTGGACACAGGGTCTGAGTCCTGGAAACACCATATATTTT. Supplemented by reference TRBV7-8 and TRBJ1-3, the full variable domain reads GAGVSQSPRYKVAKRGQDVALRCDPISGHVSLFWYQQALGQGPEFLTYFQNEAQLDKSGLPSDRFFAERPEGSVSTLKIQRTQQEDSAVYLCASSTWTQGLSPGNTIYFGEGSWLTVV.

The gene calls are TRBV5-8 and TRBJ2-7, with a weak D call TRBD2 (5 bases). The CDR3 is made up of 15 amino acids. The ends were cut back, 3 bases at V and 0 bases at J, with 13 bases in the middle. From germline, CDR1 is SGHTS and CDR2 YDEGEE. The CDR3 DNA reads as TGTGCCAGCAGCTACGGGCGGGCGAACTCCTACGAGCAGTACTTC. It specifies CASSYGRANSYEQYF.

V gene TRBV9 combines with J gene TRBJ1-5, with TRBD1 matching over 7 bases. V lost 4 bases, J lost 2 bases, and 6 bases stayed unmatched. This CDR3 is 15 amino acids long. CDR1 and CDR2 from the germline V gene are SGDLS and YYNGEE. CDR3 nucleotide sequence: TGTGCCAGCAGCATCACAGGGGAGGGCAATCAGCCCCAGCATTTT. This sequence encodes CASSITGEGNQPQHF.

This clone was seen once. This chain uses TRBV5-1 with TRBJ2-7; 7 nucleotides agree with TRBD1. Germline CDR1 SGHRS, CDR2 YFSETQ. The CDR3 has 15 residues. With 1 base clipped from V and 3 bases from J, the junction kept 7 bases outside the gene matches. The CDR3: CASSLWGQPIYEQYF. CDR3 DNA: TGCGCCAGCAGCTTGTGGGGACAGCCCATCTACGAGCAGTACTTC. Based on the CDR3 plus reference TRBV5-1 and TRBJ2-7, the full variable domain is KAGVTQTPRYLIKTRGQQVTLSCSPISGHRSVSWYQQTPGQGLQFLFEYFSETQRNKGNFPGRFSGRQFSNSRSEMNVSTLELGDSALYLCASSLWGQPIYEQYFGPGTRLTVT.